These 15 T cell receptor beta chains were all obtained from the same sample, sequenced in a study of blood T cell repertoires in COVID-19. Assay: immunoSEQ multiplex PCR; the TCRdb copy retains only in-frame clones and omits some. Altogether about 110,000 clones are present, more than 75% being singletons, with the ten largest covering around 3%. Material: peripheral blood. The receptor set was obtained from a woman aged 45 to 65 with acute or convalescent COVID-19.

V usage is TRBV3-1 (or the pseudogene TRBV3-2) and J usage is TRBJ2-3; D possibly corresponds to TRBD1 (6 bases). The CDR3 has 16 amino acids. V lost 0 bases and J lost 0, with 10 bases in between. Germline CDR1 LGHDT, CDR2 YNNKEL (reference sequence). The CDR3 here is CASSQETGSSTDTQYF. CDR3 sequence (DNA): TGTGCCAGCAGCCAAGAAACAGGGTCTAGCACAGATACGCAGTATTTT.

The chain joins TRBV18 to TRBJ2-1; 13 positions agree with TRBD2. The germline V gene encodes CDR1 KGHSH and CDR2 LQKENI. With 3 bases clipped from V and 7 bases from J, the junction kept 12 bases outside the gene matches. The length of the CDR3 is 18 residues. CDR3 sequence reads: CASSPPGLAGAGANEQFF. For the CDR3, the DNA is TGTGCCAGCTCACCCCCAGGACTAGCGGGAGCAGGGGCTAATGAGCAGTTCTTC.

V is TRBV5-1 and J is TRBJ2-5; 9 nucleotides match TRBD1. With V trimmed by 4 bases and J by 0 bases, 13 bases remained unmatched. Looked up from germline, CDR1 is SGHRS and CDR2 is YFSETQ. This CDR3 region has 18 residues. The CDR3 region is CASSPKGAGQGNQETQYF. In DNA, the CDR3 is TGCGCCAGCAGCCCGAAGGGAGCGGGACAGGGCAACCAAGAGACCCAGTACTTC. The full variable domain, in which reference TRBV5-1 and TRBJ2-5 provide the parts outside the CDR3, is KAGVTQTPRYLIKTRGQQVTLSCSPISGHRSVSWYQQTPGQGLQFLFEYFSETQRNKGNFPGRFSGRQFSNSRSEMNVSTLELGDSALYLCASSPKGAGQGNQETQYFGPGTRLLVL.

Concerning this clone: Mismatch with germline at one junction end may stem from a read error. The chain carries TRBV5-5 and TRBJ2-1; D is uncertain. CDR3 length: 13 residues. Germline loops: CDR1 SGHKS, CDR2 YYEKEE (reference sequence). CDR3 in DNA: TGTGCCAGCAGTTTGGTAGAGGCCAATGAGCAGTTCTTC. Its translation is CASSLVEANEQFF.

V usage is TRBV2 and J usage is TRBJ2-2; D gene ambiguous. This CDR3 spans 14 amino acids. V lost 5 bases and J lost 6, with 13 bases in between. Germline V gene sequence: CDR1 SNHLY, CDR2 FYNNEI. CDR3: CASSPQGVPGELFF. DNA for the CDR3: TGTGCCAGCAGTCCGCAAGGAGTCCCCGGGGAGCTGTTTTTT. The full variable domain, completed using reference TRBV2 and TRBJ2-2, is EPEVTQTPSHQVTQMGQEVILRCVPISNHLYFYWYRQILGQKVEFLVSFYNNEISEKSEIFDDQFSVERPDGSNFTLKIRSTKLEDSAMYFCASSPQGVPGELFFGEGSRLTVL.

V gene TRBV28 combines with J gene TRBJ2-7, with 9 positions matching TRBD2. The V segment lost 7 bases and the J segment 2 bases; nucleotides outside the gene matches: 6. The germline V gene has CDR1 MDHEN and CDR2 SYDVKM. The CDR3 covers 14 residues. The CDR3 loop is CASIAGALPYEQYF. The CDR3 nucleotides read TGTGCCAGCATAGCGGGAGCGCTGCCCTACGAGCAGTACTTC. Looking up the rest from reference TRBV28 and TRBJ2-7 gives the full variable domain: DVKVTQSSRYLVKRTGEKVFLECVQDMDHENMFWYRQDPGLGLRLIYFSYDVKMKEKGDIPEGYSVSREKKERFSLILESASTNQTSMYLCASIAGALPYEQYFGPGTRLTVT.

CDR3 nucleotides: TGCAGCGTTGACGGGGCTACGGACAGGGGGAACGCACCAGCTTTCTTT. Protein product: CSVDGATDRGNAPAFF. The J gene is TRBJ1-1, the V gene TRBV29-1, with 10 bases identical to TRBD1. The CDR3 loop spans 16 amino acids. Germline assignment: CDR1 SQVTM and CDR2 ANQGSEA. V was clipped by 3 bases and J by 10 bases; unmatched bases: 17.

This clone occurred once. This rearrangement joins TRBV30 to TRBJ2-3; TRBD2 matches at 10 bases. V shed 5 bases, J shed 2 bases, and the junction held 7 bases outside the gene matches. The CDR3 contains 15 residues. The germline CDR1 and CDR2 sequences are GTSNPN and SVGIG (reference sequence). The CDR3 is CAWGNLAGDTDTQYF. CDR3 nucleotide sequence: TGTGCCTGGGGAAACCTAGCGGGAGACACAGATACGCAGTATTTT.

This chain connects TRBV7-2 to TRBJ2-7, with 9 nucleotides matching TRBD2. The CDR3 sequence is 14 residues long. The V segment lost 3 bases and the J segment 4 bases; nucleotides outside the gene matches: 4. Germline CDR1 reads SGHTA; CDR2 reads FQGNSA. Written as DNA, the CDR3 is TGTGCCAGCAGCTTGACTAGCGGAGGATACGAGCAGTACTTC. Its protein is CASSLTSGGYEQYF.

This chain uses TRBV2 with TRBJ2-1; 13 nucleotides match TRBD2. The CDR3 has 14 residues. After removal of 6 bases from V and 9 bases from J, the junction contained 5 bases not matched to a gene. Germline loops: CDR1 SNHLY, CDR2 FYNNEI. CDR3 bases: TGTGCCAGCAGGGACAGGACTAGCGGGAGTGAGCAGTTCTTC. This translates into CASRDRTSGSEQFF.

V gene TRBV7-2 combines with J gene TRBJ2-7, with a weak D call TRBD2 (6 bases). Between the trimmed V and J ends, which lost 1 base and 2 bases, there was a span of 12 bases. CDR1 and CDR2 from the germline V gene are SGHTA and FQGNSA. There are 15 residues in the CDR3. CDR3 nucleotide sequence: TGTGCCAGCAGCTTAGAGAACACGGGGGCCTACGAGCAGTACTTC. Translation gives CASSLENTGAYEQYF.

This chain uses TRBV11-2 with TRBJ2-7, with 9 bases fitting TRBD1. The ends lost 4 bases at V and 5 bases at J; junction bases unmatched: 9. The CDR3 length is 15 residues. Germline V gene sequence: CDR1 SGHAT, CDR2 FQNNGV. The CDR3 loop reads CASSSIGTGTDEQYF. CDR3 sequence (DNA): TGTGCCAGCAGCTCGATAGGGACAGGGACGGACGAGCAGTACTTC.

V gene TRBV6-5 combines with J gene TRBJ2-1; D is undetermined. V lost 5 bases and J lost 7, with 18 bases in between. CDR1 is MNHEY and CDR2 is SVGAGI in the germline V gene. This CDR3 spans 15 amino acids. As DNA, the CDR3 is TGTGCCAGCAGTCCCGCCAAAATAGGAGTTAATGAGCAGTTCTTC. It translates to CASSPAKIGVNEQFF.

Only one count was recorded for this clone. V gene TRBV3-1 (or the pseudogene TRBV3-2) combines with J gene TRBJ2-5, with D hard to call. The V gene lost 1 base and the J gene lost 5 bases, with 8 bases spanning the gap. This CDR3 has 13 residues. CDR1 LGHDT and CDR2 YNNKEL come from the germline V gene (reference sequence). The CDR3 region has the DNA TGTGCCAGCAGCCAAGTTCTCTTGGAGACCCAGTACTTC. This codes for CASSQVLLETQYF.

This chain uses TRBV30 with TRBJ2-1; TRBD2 matches 8 bases. The V and J ends lost 2 bases and 7 bases, in that order; junction bases with no gene match: 7. From germline, CDR1 is GTSNPN and CDR2 SVGIG (reference sequence). The CDR3 totals 14 residues. Written as DNA, the CDR3 is TGTGCCTGGAGTCCCCGGGCTAGCGGGAATGAGCAGTTCTTC. Amino acid sequence: CAWSPRASGNEQFF.